This record covers a single TCR beta chain. Its specificity is not known. V was trimmed by 0 bases and J by 8 bases, leaving 13 bases between them. The CDR3 is 15 amino acids. The germline CDR1 and CDR2 sequences are ENHRY and SYGVKD. The data were produced by immunoSEQ multiplex PCR, yet TCRdb's version contains in-frame clones alone and is incomplete. The data contain 2 million or so clones, 85% to 95% of them singletons. This specimen belongs to a study of shared clonotypes between healthy human individuals. Points from the study as a whole: Memory subsets generally showed smaller estimated richness than naive subsets did.

The source of this sequence is a man aged 18-30 years in good health. The genes are TRBV10-3 and TRBJ1-4; D gene ambiguous. The sample taken for sequencing was naive CD4+ T cells sorted from blood. Subset described: CD45RA+ positively selected. As DNA, the CDR3 is TGTGCCATCAGTGAGTCTCGTTTGTCGGGGGAAAAACTGTTTTTT. It specifies CAISESRLSGEKLFF.